This TCR beta chain was sequenced for a study of OX40 agonist ivuxolimab in advanced cancers. Study overall: Participants could have had prior anti-PD-1, anti-PD-L1 or anti-CTLA-4 therapy, and roughly 39% had some.

Study outcomes and limitations: Mean expanded clone counts were higher in CD8+ than CD4+ T cells. What antigens the expanded peripheral T cells recognized was never established. Dose levels from 0.1 to 3.0 mg/kg saw CD4+ and CD8+ blood T cells expand clonally by week 6.

V was cut by 6 bases and J by 0 bases, with 11 bases left in between. Germline CDR1 reads MNHNS; CDR2 reads SASEGT. This CDR3 is 14 amino acids long. Comments on this clone: Its matching antigen is unknown.

Repertoires were generated with immunoSEQ multiplex PCR, while TCRdb's copy carries only in-frame clones and drops some. The data contain 100,000 to 140,000 clones, about 91% of them singletons. Specimen: CD4+ or CD8+ T cells sorted from blood, collected in a trial of the OX40 agonist ivuxolimab. The chain carries TRBV6-1 and TRBJ1-1; weak D call: TRBD1 (5 bases). This TCR was recovered from an adult with an advanced solid tumor such as melanoma, head and neck, liver or kidney cancer. The DNA for the CDR3 is TGTGCCAGCAGGCGACAGTTCATGAACACTGAAGCTTTCTTT. It specifies CASRRQFMNTEAFF.